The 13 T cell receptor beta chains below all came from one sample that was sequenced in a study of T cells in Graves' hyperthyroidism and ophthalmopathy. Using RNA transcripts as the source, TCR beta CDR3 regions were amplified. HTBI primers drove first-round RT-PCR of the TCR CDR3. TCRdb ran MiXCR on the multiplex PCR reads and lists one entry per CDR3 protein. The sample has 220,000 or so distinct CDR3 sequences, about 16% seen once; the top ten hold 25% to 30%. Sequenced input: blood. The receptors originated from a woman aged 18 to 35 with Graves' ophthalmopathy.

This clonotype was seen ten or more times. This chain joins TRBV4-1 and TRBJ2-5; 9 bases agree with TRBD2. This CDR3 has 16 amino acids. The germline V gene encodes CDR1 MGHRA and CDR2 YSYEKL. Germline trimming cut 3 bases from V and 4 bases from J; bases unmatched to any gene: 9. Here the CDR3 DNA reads TGCGCCAGCAGCCAGAGAGTAGCGGGGGTACGAGAGACCCAGTACTTC. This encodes CASSQRVAGVRETQYF.

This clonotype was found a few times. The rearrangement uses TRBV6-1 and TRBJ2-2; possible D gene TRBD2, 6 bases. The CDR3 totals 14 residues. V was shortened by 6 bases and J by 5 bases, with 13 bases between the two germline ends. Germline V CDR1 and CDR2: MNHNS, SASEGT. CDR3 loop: CASSLDLATGELFF. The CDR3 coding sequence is TGTGCCAGCAGCCTTGACCTAGCGACCGGGGAGCTGTTTTTT.

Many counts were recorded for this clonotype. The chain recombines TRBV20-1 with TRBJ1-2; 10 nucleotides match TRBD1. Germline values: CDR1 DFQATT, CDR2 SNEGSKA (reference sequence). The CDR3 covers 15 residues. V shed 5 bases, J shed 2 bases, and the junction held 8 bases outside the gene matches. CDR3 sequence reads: CSAPSRTGGNYGYTF. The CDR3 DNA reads TGCAGTGCTCCCTCTCGGACAGGGGGGAACTATGGCTACACCTTC.

DNA for the CDR3: TGTGCCAGCAGTTCTCTCGGGACAGGGGCCCAAAAACTGTTTTTT. Encoded protein: CASSSLGTGAQKLFF. The rearrangement links TRBV28 to TRBJ1-4; 10 bases are shared with TRBD1. The germline gives CDR1 MDHEN, CDR2 SYDVKM. This CDR3 spans 15 amino acids. Unmatched junction bases numbered 8, after V lost 4 bases and J lost 9 bases.

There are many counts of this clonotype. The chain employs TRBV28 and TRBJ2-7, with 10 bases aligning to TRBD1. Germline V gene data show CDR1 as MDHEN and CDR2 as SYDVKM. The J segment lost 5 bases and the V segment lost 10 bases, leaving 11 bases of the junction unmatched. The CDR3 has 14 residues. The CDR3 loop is CATLERQGAHEQYF. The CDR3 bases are TGTGCCACCCTTGAGCGACAGGGGGCCCACGAGCAGTACTTC.

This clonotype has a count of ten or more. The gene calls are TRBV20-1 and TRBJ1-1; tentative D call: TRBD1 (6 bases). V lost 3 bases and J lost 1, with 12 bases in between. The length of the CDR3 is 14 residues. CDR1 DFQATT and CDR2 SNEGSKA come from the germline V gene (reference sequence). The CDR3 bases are TGCAGTGCTAGGGATCCCAGGGGGAACACTGAAGCTTTCTTT. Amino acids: CSARDPRGNTEAFF.

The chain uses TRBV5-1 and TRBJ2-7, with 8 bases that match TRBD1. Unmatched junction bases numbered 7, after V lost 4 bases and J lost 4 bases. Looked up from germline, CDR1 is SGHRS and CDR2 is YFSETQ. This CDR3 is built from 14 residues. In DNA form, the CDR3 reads TGCGCCAGCAGCAGCCGGGACAGGAAATACGAGCAGTACTTC. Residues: CASSSRDRKYEQYF.

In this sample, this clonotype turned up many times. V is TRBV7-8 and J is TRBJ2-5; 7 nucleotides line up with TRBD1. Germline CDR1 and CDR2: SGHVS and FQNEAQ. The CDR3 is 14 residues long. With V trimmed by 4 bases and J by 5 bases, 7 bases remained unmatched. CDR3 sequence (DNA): TGTGCCAGCAGCTCTAACAGGGGTCGGGAGACCCAGTACTTC. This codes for CASSSNRGRETQYF.

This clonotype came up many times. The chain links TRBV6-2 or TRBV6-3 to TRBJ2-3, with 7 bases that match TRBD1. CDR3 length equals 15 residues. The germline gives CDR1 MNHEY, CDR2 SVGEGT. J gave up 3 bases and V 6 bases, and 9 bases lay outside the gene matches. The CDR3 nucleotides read TGTGCCAGCAGAAGTAGGGGGCTTGGAACAGATACGCAGTATTTT. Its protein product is CASRSRGLGTDTQYF.

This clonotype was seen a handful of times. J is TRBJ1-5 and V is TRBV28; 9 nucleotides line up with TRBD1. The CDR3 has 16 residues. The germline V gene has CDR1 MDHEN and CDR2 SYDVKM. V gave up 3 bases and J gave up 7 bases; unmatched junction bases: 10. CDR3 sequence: CASSFVTGGSRQPQHF. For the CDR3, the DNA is TGTGCCAGCAGTTTCGTGACAGGGGGAAGTCGGCAGCCCCAGCATTTT. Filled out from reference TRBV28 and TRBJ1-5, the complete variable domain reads DVKVTQSSRYLVKRTGEKVFLECVQDMDHENMFWYRQDPGLGLRLIYFSYDVKMKEKGDIPEGYSVSREKKERFSLILESASTNQTSMYLCASSFVTGGSRQPQHFGDGTRLSIL.

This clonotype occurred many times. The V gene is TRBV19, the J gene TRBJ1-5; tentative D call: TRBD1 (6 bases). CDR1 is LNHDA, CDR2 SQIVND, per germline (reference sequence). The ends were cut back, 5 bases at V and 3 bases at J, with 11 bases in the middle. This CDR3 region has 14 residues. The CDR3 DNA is TGTGCCAGTAGTGCCAGGGGCCTCAATCAGCCCCAGCATTTT. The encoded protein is CASSARGLNQPQHF.

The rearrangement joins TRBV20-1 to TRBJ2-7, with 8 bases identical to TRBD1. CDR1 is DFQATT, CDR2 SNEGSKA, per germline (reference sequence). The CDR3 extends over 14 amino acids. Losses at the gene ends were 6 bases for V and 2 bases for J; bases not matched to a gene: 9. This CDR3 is CSARSDRDPYEQYF. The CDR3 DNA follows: TGCAGTGCCCGGTCGGACAGGGACCCCTACGAGCAGTACTTC.

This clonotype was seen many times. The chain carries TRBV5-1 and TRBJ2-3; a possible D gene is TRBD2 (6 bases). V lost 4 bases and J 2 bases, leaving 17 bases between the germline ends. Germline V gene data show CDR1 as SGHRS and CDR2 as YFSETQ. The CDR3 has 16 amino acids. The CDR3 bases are TGCGCCAGCAGCCCAGGGAGGAGTTTCGTCACAGATACGCAGTATTTT. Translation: CASSPGRSFVTDTQYF.